The rows below give T cell receptor beta chains drawn from one sample of a study of PD-L1 blockade in urothelial cancer. The assay was immunoSEQ multiplex PCR, and TCRdb's table has in-frame clones only and misses some. The sample lists around 50,000 clones; approximately 85% were seen once. Sequencing used PBMCs, obtained around atezolizumab (anti-PD-L1) treatment. The receptors stem from a man aged 50 to 59 with urothelial cancer. Both conserved end residues are part of each CDR3. Fields, in order: clone size, V gene, J gene, D gene, CDR3 protein, CDR3 DNA. A D gene is named only where the DNA matches it firmly. Size is omitted from some rows. Given values are once, few, many or a class for expanded clones.

size: .; V: TRBV5-6; J: TRBJ1-6; D: TRBD1; CDR3: CASSLVTGRDSPLHF; DNA: TGTGCCAGCAGCTTGGTGACAGGGCGAGATTCACCCCTCCACTTT
size: .; V: TRBV11-2; J: TRBJ1-4; D: TRBD1; CDR3: CASSLTYRGGEKLFF; DNA: TGTGCCAGCAGCTTAACCTACAGGGGAGGTGAAAAACTGTTTTTT
size: .; V: TRBV15; J: TRBJ2-1; D: TRBD1; CDR3: CATSRDPRGEQFF; DNA: TGTGCCACCAGCAGAGACCCCAGGGGGGAGCAGTTCTTC
size: once; V: TRBV9; J: TRBJ2-1; D: .; CDR3: CASSEYGTPRGNEQFF; DNA: TGTGCCAGCAGCGAGTACGGGACTCCTAGGGGCAATGAGCAGTTCTTC
size: .; V: TRBV19; J: TRBJ2-1; D: TRBD2; CDR3: CASSIGGGSNEQFF; DNA: TGTGCCAGTAGTATAGGCGGGGGGAGTAATGAGCAGTTCTTC
size: .; V: TRBV5-8; J: TRBJ1-5; D: TRBD1; CDR3: CASSSYRGYQPQHF; DNA: TGTGCCAGCAGCTCCTACAGGGGGTATCAGCCCCAGCATTTT
size: .; V: TRBV14; J: TRBJ2-3; D: .; CDR3: CASSQDQGRGDTQYF; DNA: TGTGCCAGCAGCCAAGACCAGGGGAGAGGGGATACGCAGTATTTT
size: .; V: TRBV29-1; J: TRBJ2-5; D: TRBD2; CDR3: CSAGAGEGTQYF; DNA: TGCAGCGCCGGAGCGGGAGAGGGGACCCAGTACTTC
size: .; V: TRBV4-2; J: TRBJ2-7; D: .; CDR3: CASSPQAGPYEQYF; DNA: TGTGCCAGCAGCCCCCAGGCAGGGCCCTACGAGCAGTACTTC
size: .; V: TRBV9; J: TRBJ1-5; D: .; CDR3: CASSKDPGGNQPQHF; DNA: TGTGCCAGCAGCAAAGACCCCGGGGGCAATCAGCCCCAGCATTTT
size: medium-sized; V: TRBV2; J: TRBJ1-2; D: .; CDR3: CATRAGGRSYGYTF; DNA: TGTGCCACCAGGGCCGGGGGGCGTAGCTATGGCTACACCTTC
size: .; V: TRBV18; J: TRBJ1-4; D: .; CDR3: CASSPRLENEKLFF; DNA: TGTGCCAGCTCACCAAGGCTGGAGAATGAAAAACTGTTTTTT
size: .; V: TRBV28; J: TRBJ2-2; D: TRBD2; CDR3: CASSFLLAGVNGELFF; DNA: TGTGCCAGCAGTTTTCTCCTAGCGGGAGTTAACGGGGAGCTGTTTTTT
size: .; V: TRBV11-2; J: TRBJ2-2; D: TRBD2; CDR3: CASSLEGLAGVRGELFF; DNA: TGTGCCAGCAGCTTAGAAGGACTAGCGGGAGTAAGGGGGGAGCTGTTTTTT
size: .; V: TRBV18; J: TRBJ2-7; D: TRBD1; CDR3: CASSRDSSDRLAYEQYF; DNA: TGTGCCAGCTCGCGCGATTCCTCGGACAGGTTGGCCTACGAGCAGTACTTC
size: once; V: TRBV28; J: TRBJ2-7; D: TRBD2; CDR3: CASSSLSGRPYEQYF; DNA: TGTGCCAGCAGTTCCCTTAGCGGGAGACCCTACGAGCAGTACTTC